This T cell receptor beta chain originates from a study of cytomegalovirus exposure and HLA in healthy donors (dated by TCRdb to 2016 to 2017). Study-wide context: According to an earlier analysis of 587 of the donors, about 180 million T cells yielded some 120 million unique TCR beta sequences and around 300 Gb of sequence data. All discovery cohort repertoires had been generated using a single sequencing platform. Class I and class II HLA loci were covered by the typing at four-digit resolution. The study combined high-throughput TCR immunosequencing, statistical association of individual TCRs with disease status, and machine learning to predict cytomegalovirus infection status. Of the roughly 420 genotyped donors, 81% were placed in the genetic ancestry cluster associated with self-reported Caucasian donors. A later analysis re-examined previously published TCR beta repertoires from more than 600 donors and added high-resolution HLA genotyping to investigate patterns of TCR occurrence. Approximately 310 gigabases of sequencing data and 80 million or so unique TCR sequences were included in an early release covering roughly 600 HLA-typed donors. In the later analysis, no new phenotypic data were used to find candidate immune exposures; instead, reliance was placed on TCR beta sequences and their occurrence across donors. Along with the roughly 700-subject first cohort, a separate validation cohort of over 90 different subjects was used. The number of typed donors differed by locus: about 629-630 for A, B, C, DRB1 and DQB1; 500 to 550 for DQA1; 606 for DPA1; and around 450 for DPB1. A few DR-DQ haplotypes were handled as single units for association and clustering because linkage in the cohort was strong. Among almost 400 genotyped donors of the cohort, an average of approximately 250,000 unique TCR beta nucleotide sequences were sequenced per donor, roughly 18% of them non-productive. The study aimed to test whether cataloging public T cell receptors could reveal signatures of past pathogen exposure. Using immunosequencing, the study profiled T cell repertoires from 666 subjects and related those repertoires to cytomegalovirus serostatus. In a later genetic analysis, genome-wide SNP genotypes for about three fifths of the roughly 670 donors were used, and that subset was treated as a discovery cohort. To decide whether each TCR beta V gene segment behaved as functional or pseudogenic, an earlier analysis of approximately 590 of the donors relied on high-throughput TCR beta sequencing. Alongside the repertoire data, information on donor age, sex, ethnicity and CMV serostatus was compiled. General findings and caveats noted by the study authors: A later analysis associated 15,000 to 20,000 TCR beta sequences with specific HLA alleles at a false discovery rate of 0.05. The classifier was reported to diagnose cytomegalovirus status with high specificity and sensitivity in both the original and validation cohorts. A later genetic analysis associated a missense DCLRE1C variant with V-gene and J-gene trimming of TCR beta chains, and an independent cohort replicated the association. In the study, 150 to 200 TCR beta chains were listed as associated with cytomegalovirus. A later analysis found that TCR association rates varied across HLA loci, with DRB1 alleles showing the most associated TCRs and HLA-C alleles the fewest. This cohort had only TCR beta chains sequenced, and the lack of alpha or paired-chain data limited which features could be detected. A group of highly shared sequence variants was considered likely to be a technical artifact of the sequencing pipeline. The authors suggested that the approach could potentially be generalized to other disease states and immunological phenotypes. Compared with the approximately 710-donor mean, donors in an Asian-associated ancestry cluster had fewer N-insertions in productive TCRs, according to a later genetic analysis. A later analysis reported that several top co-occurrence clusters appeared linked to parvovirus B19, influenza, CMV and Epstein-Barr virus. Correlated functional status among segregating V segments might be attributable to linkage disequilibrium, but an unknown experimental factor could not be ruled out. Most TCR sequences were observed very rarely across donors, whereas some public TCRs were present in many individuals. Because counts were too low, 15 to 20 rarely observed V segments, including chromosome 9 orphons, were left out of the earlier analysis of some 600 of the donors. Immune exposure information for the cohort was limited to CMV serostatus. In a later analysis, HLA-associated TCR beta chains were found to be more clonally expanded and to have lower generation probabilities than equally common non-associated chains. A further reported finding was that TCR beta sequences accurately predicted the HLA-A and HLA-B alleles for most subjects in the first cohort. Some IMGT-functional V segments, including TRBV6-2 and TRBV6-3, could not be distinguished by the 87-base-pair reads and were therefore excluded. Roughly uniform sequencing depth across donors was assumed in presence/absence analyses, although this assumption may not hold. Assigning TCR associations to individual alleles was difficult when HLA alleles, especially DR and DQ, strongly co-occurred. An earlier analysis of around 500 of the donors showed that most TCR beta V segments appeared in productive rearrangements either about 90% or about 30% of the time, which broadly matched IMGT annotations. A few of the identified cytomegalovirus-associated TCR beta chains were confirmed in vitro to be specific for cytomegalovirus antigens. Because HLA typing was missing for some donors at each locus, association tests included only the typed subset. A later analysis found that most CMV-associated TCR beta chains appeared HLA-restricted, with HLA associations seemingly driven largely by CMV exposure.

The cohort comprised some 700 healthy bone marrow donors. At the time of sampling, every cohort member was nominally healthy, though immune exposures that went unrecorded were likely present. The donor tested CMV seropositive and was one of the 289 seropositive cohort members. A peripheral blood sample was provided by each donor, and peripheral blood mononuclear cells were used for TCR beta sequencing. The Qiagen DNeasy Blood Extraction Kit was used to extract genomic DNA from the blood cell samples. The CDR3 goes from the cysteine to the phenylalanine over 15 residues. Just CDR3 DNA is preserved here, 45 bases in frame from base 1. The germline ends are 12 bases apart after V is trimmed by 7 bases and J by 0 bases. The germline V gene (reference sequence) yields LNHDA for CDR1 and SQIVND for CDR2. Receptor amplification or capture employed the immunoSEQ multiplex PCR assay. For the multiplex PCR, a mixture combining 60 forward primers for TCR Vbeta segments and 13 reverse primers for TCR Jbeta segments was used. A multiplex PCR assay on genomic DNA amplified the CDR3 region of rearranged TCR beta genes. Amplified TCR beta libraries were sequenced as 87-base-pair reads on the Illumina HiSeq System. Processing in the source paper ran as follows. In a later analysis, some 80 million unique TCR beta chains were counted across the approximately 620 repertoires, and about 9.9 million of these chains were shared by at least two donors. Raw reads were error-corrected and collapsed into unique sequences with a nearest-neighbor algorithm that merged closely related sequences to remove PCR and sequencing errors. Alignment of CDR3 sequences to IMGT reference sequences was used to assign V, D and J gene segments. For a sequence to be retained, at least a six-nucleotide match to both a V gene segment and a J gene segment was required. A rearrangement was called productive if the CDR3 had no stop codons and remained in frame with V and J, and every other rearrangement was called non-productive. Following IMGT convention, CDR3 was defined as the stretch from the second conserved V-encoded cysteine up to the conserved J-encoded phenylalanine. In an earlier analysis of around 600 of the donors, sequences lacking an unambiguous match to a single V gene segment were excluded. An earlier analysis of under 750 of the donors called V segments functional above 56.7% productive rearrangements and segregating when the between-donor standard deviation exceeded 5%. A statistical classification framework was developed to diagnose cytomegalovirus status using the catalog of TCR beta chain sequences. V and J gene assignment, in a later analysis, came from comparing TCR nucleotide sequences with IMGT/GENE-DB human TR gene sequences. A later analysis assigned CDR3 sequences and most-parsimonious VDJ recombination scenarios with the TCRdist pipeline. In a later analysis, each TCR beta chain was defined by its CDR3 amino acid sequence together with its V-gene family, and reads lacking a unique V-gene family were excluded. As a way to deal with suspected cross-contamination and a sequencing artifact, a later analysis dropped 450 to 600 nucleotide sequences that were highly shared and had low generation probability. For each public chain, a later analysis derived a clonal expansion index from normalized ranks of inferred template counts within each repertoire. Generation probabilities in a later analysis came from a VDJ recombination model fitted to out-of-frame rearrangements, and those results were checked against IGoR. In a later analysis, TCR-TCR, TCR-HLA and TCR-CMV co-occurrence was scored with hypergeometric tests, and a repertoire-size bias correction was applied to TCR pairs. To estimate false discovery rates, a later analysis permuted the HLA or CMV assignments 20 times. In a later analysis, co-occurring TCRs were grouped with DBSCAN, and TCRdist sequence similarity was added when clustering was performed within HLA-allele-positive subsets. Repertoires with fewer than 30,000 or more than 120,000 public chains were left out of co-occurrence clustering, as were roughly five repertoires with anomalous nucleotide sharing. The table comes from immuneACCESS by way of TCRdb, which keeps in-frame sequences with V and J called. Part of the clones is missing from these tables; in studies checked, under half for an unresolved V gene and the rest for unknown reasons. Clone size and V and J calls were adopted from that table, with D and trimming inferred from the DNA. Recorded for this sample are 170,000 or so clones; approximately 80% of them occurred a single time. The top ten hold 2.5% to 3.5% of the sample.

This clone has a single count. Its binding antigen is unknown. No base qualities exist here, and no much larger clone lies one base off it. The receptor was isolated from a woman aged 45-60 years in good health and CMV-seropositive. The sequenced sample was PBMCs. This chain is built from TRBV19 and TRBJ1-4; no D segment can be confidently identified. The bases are TGTGCCAGTAACCCATCAGGTTCAACTAATGAAAAACTGTTTTTT. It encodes CASNPSGSTNEKLFF.